Here is one TCR beta chain with its context. This clonotype has a count of ten or more. The specificity of this receptor is unknown. No base-level quality is on record; no much larger clone is a single base apart. The data are from a study of T cells in Graves' hyperthyroidism and ophthalmopathy (dated by TCRdb to the late 2010s). Describing the broader study: Peripheral blood samples were taken at the time of initial diagnosis, prior to any treatment. To identify TCR V-J signatures that set the groups apart, the researchers used a discovery cohort of roughly 100 patients, made up of under 50 with Graves' ophthalmopathy and around 58 with stable Graves' hyperthyroidism. The roughly 90 discovery patients were divided at random into training and test sets in a 7:3 ratio. In addition, the study compared T-cell repertoires in thyroid tissue and in blood from over 5 Graves' hyperthyroidism patients. Whether ophthalmopathy could be predicted prospectively was tested in an independent validation cohort made up of about 20 hyperthyroidism patients plus 17 patients who later progressed to ophthalmopathy. Once sampling was done, hyperthyroidism patients were given methimazole at a starting dose of 30 mg daily, whereas ophthalmopathy patients were given high-dose intravenous methylprednisolone. The paper reports TCR Vbeta CDR3 sequencing of about 140 peripheral blood samples: under 45 ophthalmopathy, under 80 hyperthyroidism and approximately 17 progressor patients.

A patient counted as having stable Graves' hyperthyroidism if no progression to ophthalmopathy occurred over 18 months of follow-up. Hyperthyroidism patients were newly diagnosed, had a disease duration of under 2 months, and were aged 18 to 65 years. Exclusion was applied to patients with uncontrolled infections, other autoimmune diseases, pregnancy or lactation. Clinical symptoms, serum thyroxine and TRAb, thyroid ultrasound, and orbital computed tomography formed the basis for the diagnoses. PBMCs were isolated from about 9.2 ml of fresh peripheral blood by Ficoll-Paque density gradient centrifugation. Trizol reagent was used to extract total RNA, and RNA quality was then checked on an Agilent 2100 Bioanalyzer. Reading the germline V gene gives CDR1 KGHSH and CDR2 LQKENI. V is reduced by 5 bases and J by 0 bases, leaving a spacing of 12 bases between them. The CDR3 contains 15 residues, cysteine and phenylalanine counted. CDR3 DNA is the only sequence kept; it has 45 bases, read in frame from the first base.

The paper's findings and limits, for the study overall: Most expanded thyroid clonotypes (frequency above 0.001) were also found in blood, which suggests that blood repertoires may mirror thyroid immune responses. In validation, the model predicted progression to ophthalmopathy with 60% to 71% sensitivity and less than 75% specificity, a median of 6.5 months before onset. A 13 V-J signature model separated ophthalmopathy from stable hyperthyroidism, with 87.88% sensitivity and about 81% specificity in cross-validation and 80%/75% in testing. Sample size was not statistically predetermined, and blinding of investigators to group allocation was not performed.

The TCR beta CDR3 regions were amplified from the RNA transcripts. The first round of RT-PCR for the TCR CDR3 was performed with the HTBI primer set and the Qiagen OneStep RT-PCR kit. Libraries were constructed in a second round of multiplex PCR, after which size selection and purification were carried out. Libraries were sequenced paired-end with 100 bp reads on an Illumina HiSeq2000. Processing in the source paper ran as follows. SOAPnuke was used to process the raw data, throwing out any read that contained adapters or uncalled bases, had a mean Phred below 15, or lacked an exact constant-primer or identifier match. High-quality paired reads were merged with COPE v1.2.5, and unique nucleotide sequences were defined as clonotypes. Clonotypes were aligned to IMGT TRBV, TRBD and TRBJ reference segments using MiTCR v1.1. Only V-J combinations with frequency above 0.0001, covering about 99% of repertoires, were analysed. The TCS score was defined as F50 (clonal expansion) divided by E x V (chaos), with BLOSUM62-based TCRdist calculated between CDR3 peptides within each V-J. Welch's t-statistics and random forest reduced 450 to 600 V-J features to 10 to 15, which were used in a naive Bayes classifier (R e1071). The public reads were quality trimmed at Q25 with fastp and then assembled into clones with MiXCR by TCRdb, keeping productive beta chains. Every entry covers one CDR3 protein and lists the most common genes and DNA from its rows. The V and J calls, along with clone size, are taken from TCRdb and not from the paper's own processing. Present in this sample are around 420,000 distinct CDR3 sequences, about 15% of which were seen just once. The ten largest clonotypes hold 13% to 15% of the sample.

The clonotype was recovered from a young woman with Graves' hyperthyroidism. The sequencing sample was made of blood. Recombination connected TRBV18 to TRBJ2-3; the D gene cannot be named for sure. The CDR3 in this case is CASSSSFLSTDTQYF. The DNA sequence follows: TGTGCCAGCTCATCATCGTTCCTGAGCACAGATACGCAGTATTTT. The entire variable domain, with the stretches around the CDR3 drawn from the reference TRBV18 and TRBJ2-3 proteins, is NAGVMQNPRHLVRRRGQEARLRCSPMKGHSHVYWYRQLPEEGLKFMVYLQKENIIDESGMPKERFSAEFPKEGPSILRIQQVVRGDSAAYFCASSSSFLSTDTQYFGPGTRLTVL.